The 29 T cell receptor beta chains below were found in one sample sequenced in a study of blood T cell repertoires in COVID-19. Sequencing used immunoSEQ multiplex PCR; TCRdb keeps in-frame clones, though not all of them. The table records roughly 380,000 clones, about nine tenths of them present only once. The material sequenced was PBMCs or T cells enriched from blood (not recorded which). The receptors shown here come from a woman in her twenties or thirties who had been exposed to COVID-19.

This clone was recorded a few times. J is TRBJ2-5 and V is TRBV6-5; D is perhaps TRBD2 (5 bases). Trimming pared 6 bases from V and 5 bases from J, leaving 13 bases between. The germline V gene has CDR1 MNHEY and CDR2 SVGAGI. CDR3 size: 13 residues. This CDR3 reads CASSTTRWETQYF. The CDR3 bases are TGTGCCAGCAGCACAACTAGATGGGAGACCCAGTACTTC.

The rearrangement joins TRBV5-1 to TRBJ2-5; 7 bases are shared with TRBD2. CDR1 and CDR2 (germline): SGHRS, YFSETQ. Losses at the gene ends were 2 bases for V and 5 bases for J; bases not matched to a gene: 9. The CDR3 length is 15 residues. The CDR3 sequence: CASSFIAGEGETQYF. The CDR3 DNA reads as TGCGCCAGCAGCTTCATCGCGGGAGAGGGGGAGACCCAGTACTTC.

The V call is TRBV5-6, the J call TRBJ1-4, with TRBD1 identical over 7 bases. This CDR3 is built from 15 residues. CDR1 and CDR2 (germline): SGHDT, YYEEEE. The V and J ends lost 5 bases and 4 bases, in that order; junction bases with no gene match: 8. CDR3 sequence reads: CASRLSGTVNEKLFF. CDR3 nucleotides: TGTGCCAGCAGGTTGTCCGGGACAGTTAATGAAAAACTGTTTTTT.

A few counts support this clone. This rearrangement joins TRBV19 to TRBJ1-2, with TRBD1 matching over 7 bases. V lost 2 bases to trimming and J lost 0 bases; unmatched junction nucleotides: 6. The CDR3 has 16 residues. From germline, CDR1 is LNHDA and CDR2 SQIVND (reference sequence). The chain's CDR3 is CASSIRPDRANYGYTF. In nucleotides, the CDR3 is TGTGCCAGTAGTATAAGGCCTGACAGGGCTAACTATGGCTACACCTTC.

This clone appeared a few times. CDR3 in DNA: TGTGCCAGTAGTATAAACAGGGGTGAAGCTTTCTTT. Translating gives CASSINRGEAFF. The chain couples TRBV19 to TRBJ1-1; TRBD1 agrees at 7 bases. The V gene's germline CDR1 is LNHDA and CDR2 SQIVND (reference sequence). Trimming cost V 2 bases and J 7 bases; bases outside gene matches: 1. This CDR3 spans 12 amino acids. The full variable domain, its missing parts supplied by reference TRBV19 and TRBJ1-1, is DGGITQSPKYLFRKEGQNVTLSCEQNLNHDAMYWYRQDPGQGLRLIYYSQIVNDFQKGDIAEGYSVSREKKESFPLTVTSAQKNPTAFYLCASSINRGEAFFGQGTRLTVV.

The chain couples TRBV9 to TRBJ1-2; D is possibly TRBD1 (6 bases). CDR3 size: 15 residues. V lost 2 bases and J lost 1, with 12 bases in between. Germline V gene lookup returns CDR1 SGDLS and CDR2 YYNGEE. This CDR3 is CASSVSPGVNYGYTF. The CDR3 region has the DNA TGTGCCAGCAGCGTCTCTCCAGGGGTTAACTATGGCTACACCTTC.

This sequence joins TRBV7-6 and TRBJ2-7; 13 bases are shared with TRBD2. Germline V gene sequence: CDR1 SGHVS, CDR2 FNYEAQ. There are 15 residues in the CDR3. V shed 3 bases and J 4 bases; nucleotides not matched to a gene: 3. DNA for the CDR3: TGTGCCAGCAGCTTGACTAGCGGGAGGCGGTACGAGCAGTACTTC. It specifies CASSLTSGRRYEQYF.

V usage is TRBV6-1 and J usage is TRBJ1-4; 9 bases agree with TRBD1. The V and J ends lost 2 bases and 10 bases, in that order; junction bases with no gene match: 8. Germline assignment: CDR1 MNHNS and CDR2 SASEGT. The CDR3 runs 15 residues. The CDR3 DNA reads as TGTGCCAGCAGTGAAAACACAGGGGGCTTTGGAAAACTGTTTTTT. Amino acid sequence: CASSENTGGFGKLFF.

The genes are TRBV27 and TRBJ1-1; 10 nucleotides agree with TRBD1. Germline CDR1 reads MNHEY; CDR2 reads SMNVEV (reference sequence). The CDR3 runs to 15 residues. Trimming cost V 5 bases and J 4 bases; bases outside gene matches: 7. The CDR3 sequence is CASSPPGQGSTEAFF. CDR3 in DNA: TGTGCCAGCAGTCCCCCGGGACAGGGGTCCACTGAAGCTTTCTTT.

The J gene is TRBJ2-7, the V gene TRBV18; TRBD1 might be the D (5 bases). The V and J ends lost 4 bases and 3 bases respectively, with 13 bases between them. CDR3 length: 14 amino acids. Germline lookup yields CDR1 KGHSH and CDR2 LQKENI. The CDR3 is CASSLAEGDYEQYF. The CDR3 coding sequence is TGTGCCAGCTCACTTGCAGAAGGGGACTACGAGCAGTACTTC.

The V call is TRBV6-1, the J call TRBJ2-7; 10 nucleotides match TRBD2. J gave up 7 bases and V 1 base, and 7 bases lay outside the gene matches. The CDR3 has 15 residues. The germline gives CDR1 MNHNS, CDR2 SASEGT. CDR3: CASSEEAGGPREQYF. CDR3 sequence (DNA): TGTGCCAGCAGTGAAGAAGCGGGAGGGCCGAGAGAGCAGTACTTC.

V gene TRBV5-6 combines with J gene TRBJ2-5; TRBD2 is a possible D gene (6 bases). Germline CDR1 SGHDT, CDR2 YYEEEE. This CDR3 region has 16 residues. Trimming pared 5 bases from V and 2 bases from J, leaving 19 bases between. The CDR3 sequence is CASSYPVGLGQETQYF. CDR3 nucleotides: TGTGCCAGCAGTTATCCGGTGGGACTCGGTCAAGAGACCCAGTACTTC.

The chain couples TRBV7-9 to TRBJ1-1; D is uncertain. Germline V lookup: CDR1 SEHNR, CDR2 FQNEAQ (reference sequence). V was trimmed by 7 bases and J by 4 bases, leaving 13 bases between them. This CDR3 contains 13 residues. CDR3 in amino acids: CASTGEAATEAFF. The CDR3 bases are TGTGCCAGCACCGGGGAGGCAGCCACTGAAGCTTTCTTT.

The chain uses TRBV5-1 and TRBJ1-2; D gene ambiguous. Per the germline V gene, CDR1 is SGHRS and CDR2 is YFSETQ. The V end lost 1 base, the J end lost 0 bases, and 7 bases lay between the germline ends. The CDR3 covers 14 residues. CDR3: CASSLSLANYGYTF. DNA for the CDR3: TGCGCCAGCAGCTTGAGTCTAGCTAACTATGGCTACACCTTC.

The sample holds many counts of this clone. The chain is built from TRBV3-1 (or the pseudogene TRBV3-2) and TRBJ2-3; 14 bases agree with TRBD2. Germline V lookup: CDR1 LGHDT, CDR2 YNNKEL (reference sequence). The V and J ends lost 4 bases and 6 bases, in that order; junction bases with no gene match: 9. The CDR3 extends over 17 amino acids. The DNA of the CDR3 is TGTGCCAGCAGCCCGGGACTAGCGGGAGTATCGGAGGATACGCAGTATTTT. Its translation: CASSPGLAGVSEDTQYF.

The chain joins TRBV30 to TRBJ1-5, with TRBD1 as a possible D gene (5 bases). This CDR3 is 12 amino acids long. The V and J ends lost 6 bases and 4 bases respectively, with 10 bases between them. The V gene's germline CDR1 is GTSNPN and CDR2 SVGIG (reference sequence). The CDR3 DNA follows: TGTGCCTGTTCGGCAGGGAATCAGCCCCAGCATTTT. Translation gives CACSAGNQPQHF.

This clone was counted once. V is TRBV5-1 and J is TRBJ2-1, with a weak D call TRBD1 (7 bases). V gave up 5 bases and J gave up 0 bases, with 27 bases separating them. This CDR3 contains 20 residues. CDR1 and CDR2 from the germline V gene are SGHRS and YFSETQ. Written as DNA, the CDR3 is TGCGCCAGCAGTAAAATTCCGCGACAGGGACTCCTAGGCTCCTACAATGAGCAGTTCTTC. Encoded protein: CASSKIPRQGLLGSYNEQFF.

J is TRBJ2-7 and V is TRBV4-1, with 10 positions matching TRBD2. With 11 bases clipped from V and 3 bases from J, the junction kept 10 bases outside the gene matches. CDR3 length equals 14 residues. Germline V gives CDR1 MGHRA, CDR2 YSYEKL. The CDR3 is CARIRLAGYYEQYF. CDR3 nucleotide sequence: TGCGCCCGAATAAGACTAGCGGGTTACTACGAGCAGTACTTC.

V is TRBV24-1 and J is TRBJ2-7; 9 positions agree with TRBD1. The CDR3 is made up of 17 amino acids. CDR1 is KGHDR and CDR2 is SFDVKD in the germline V gene. The junction had 12 bases not matched to a gene; V was cut back by 3 bases and J by 4 bases. The CDR3 DNA is TGTGCCACCAGTGATCGCGTTAACGGGACAGGGAGTTACGAGCAGTACTTC. Protein: CATSDRVNGTGSYEQYF.

This CDR3 reads CATAEWTGGPQHF. CDR3 in DNA: TGTGCCACCGCCGAATGGACAGGGGGGCCCCAGCATTTT. V gene TRBV24-1 combines with J gene TRBJ1-5, with 10 bases identical to TRBD1. Trimming cost V 9 bases and J 9 bases; bases outside gene matches: 7. The germline V gene encodes CDR1 KGHDR and CDR2 SFDVKD. The CDR3 is made up of 13 amino acids.

The rearrangement links TRBV18 to TRBJ2-1; 7 bases align to TRBD2. The length of the CDR3 is 16 residues. Germline values: CDR1 KGHSH, CDR2 LQKENI. J lost 7 bases, V lost 3 bases, and 12 bases had no gene match. DNA of the CDR3: TGTGCCAGCTCACCCATCAGCGGGACCGCGGGAAATGAGCAGTTCTTC. This encodes CASSPISGTAGNEQFF.

This chain joins TRBV5-1 and TRBJ1-2, with 11 bases that match TRBD1. The V and J ends lost 4 bases and 4 bases, in that order; junction bases with no gene match: 6. Germline V lookup: CDR1 SGHRS, CDR2 YFSETQ. CDR3 length equals 15 residues. The CDR3 loop reads CASSRGQGEIYGYTF. CDR3 coding DNA: TGCGCCAGCAGCAGGGGACAGGGGGAAATCTATGGCTACACCTTC.

The V call is TRBV5-8, the J call TRBJ1-5; 7 bases match TRBD1. The CDR3 is made up of 17 amino acids. Looked up from germline, CDR1 is SGHTS and CDR2 is YDEGEE. The J segment lost 1 base and the V segment lost 2 bases, leaving 9 bases of the junction unmatched. For the CDR3, the DNA is TGTGCCAGCAGCTTTGTTACAGGGGCACGGAGCAATCAGCCCCAGCATTTT. Translating it yields CASSFVTGARSNQPQHF. Filled out from reference TRBV5-8 and TRBJ1-5, the complete variable domain reads EAGVTQSPTHLIKTRGQQATLRCSPISGHTSVYWYQQALGLGLQFLLWYDEGEERNRGNFPPRFSGRQFPNYSSELNVNALELEDSALYLCASSFVTGARSNQPQHFGDGTRLSIL.

CDR3 DNA: TGCGCCAGCAGTGCCTACGGCACTGAAGCTTTCTTT. It yields the protein CASSAYGTEAFF. The chain employs TRBV10-2 and TRBJ1-1; D unresolved. Germline V gene lookup returns CDR1 WSHSY and CDR2 SAAADI. The V end was cut by 4 bases, the J end by 4 bases, with 7 bases between. The CDR3 has 12 amino acids.

The chain is built from TRBV10-3 and TRBJ2-4, with TRBD2 matching over 11 bases. The CDR3 contains 16 residues. Trimming at V came to 3 bases and at J to 3 bases, leaving 4 bases not matched to a gene. Germline CDR1 ENHRY, CDR2 SYGVKD. CDR3 bases: TGTGCCATCAGTGAACTAGCGGGAGCAGTCAAAAACATTCAGTACTTC. Its protein is CAISELAGAVKNIQYF.

J is TRBJ1-1 and V is TRBV28, with D perhaps matching TRBD1 (5 bases). The germline V gene encodes CDR1 MDHEN and CDR2 SYDVKM. The CDR3 contains 16 residues. Deletions cut 3 bases from V and 2 bases from J, with 16 bases between. The DNA for the CDR3 is TGTGCCAGCAGTTTCCACCCCGGGGGGTCAAACACTGAAGCTTTCTTT. Translation gives CASSFHPGGSNTEAFF.

This chain uses TRBV7-9 with TRBJ2-1; D perhaps matches TRBD1 (5 bases). This CDR3 comprises 17 residues. Per the germline V gene, CDR1 is SEHNR and CDR2 is FQNEAQ (reference sequence). V was pared by 5 bases and J by 0 bases, with 17 bases between. This CDR3 is CASSPVAGKSSYNEQFF. The CDR3 DNA reads TGTGCCAGCAGCCCGGTTGCAGGGAAGAGCTCCTACAATGAGCAGTTCTTC.

The gene calls are TRBV28 and TRBJ2-7, with TRBD2 identical over 8 bases. The CDR3 is 14 residues long. The V segment lost 2 bases and the J segment 2 bases; nucleotides outside the gene matches: 2. CDR1 is MDHEN, CDR2 SYDVKM, per germline. CDR3 protein: CASSLVREAYEQYF. In DNA form, the CDR3 reads TGTGCCAGCAGTTTAGTGCGGGAGGCCTACGAGCAGTACTTC.

The rearrangement links TRBV5-1 to TRBJ2-2; 15 nucleotides align to TRBD2. CDR3 length equals 18 residues. V was clipped by 0 bases and J by 3 bases; unmatched bases: 3. The V gene's germline CDR1 is SGHRS and CDR2 YFSETQ. CDR3 sequence reads: CASSLGTSGRADTGELFF. CDR3 in DNA: TGCGCCAGCAGCTTGGGGACTAGCGGGAGGGCGGACACCGGGGAGCTGTTTTTT. Based on the CDR3 plus reference TRBV5-1 and TRBJ2-2, the full variable domain is KAGVTQTPRYLIKTRGQQVTLSCSPISGHRSVSWYQQTPGQGLQFLFEYFSETQRNKGNFPGRFSGRQFSNSRSEMNVSTLELGDSALYLCASSLGTSGRADTGELFFGEGSRLTVL.